This T cell receptor beta chain stems from a study of graft-versus-host responses after intestinal transplantation. Study details: Recipients got multivisceral, liver-intestinal, or isolated intestinal transplants. Every transplant recipient was induced with anti-thymocyte globulin, then maintained on tacrolimus and steroids for two to four years.

This clone has just a few counts. The antigen is not known. V was cut by 5 bases and J by 4 bases, with 14 bases left in between. This CDR3 comprises 14 residues. Germline V CDR1 and CDR2: MNHEY, SVGAGI. Study findings and constraints: GvH clones were found in recipient marrow; some appeared first in ileum or blood.

The graft tissue was processed, and this released both intraepithelial and lamina propria lymphocytes. TCRdb keeps only in-frame clones here, not all; method: immunoSEQ multiplex PCR. The sample shows approximately 60,000 clones, approximately 88% of them seen only once. Sequenced material: ileum tissue, taken more than 350 days after transplant. The TCR was taken from a human patient who received an intestinal transplant, so some T cells may come from the graft donor. The rearrangement joins TRBV6-5 to TRBJ1-2; a possible D gene is TRBD1 (5 bases). The CDR3 DNA sequence: TGTGCCAGCAGTACGATGGGGGGGATCTATGGCTACACCTTC. Amino acids: CASSTMGGIYGYTF.